The 31 T cell receptor beta chains below were found in one sample sequenced in a study of patients and donors after allogeneic stem cell transplantation. TCRdb reanalysed the RT-PCR reads using MiXCR and keeps one entry per CDR3 protein. The sample yields more than 850,000 distinct CDR3 sequences, about a sixth seen once. What was sequenced was blood, either unsorted or a sorted T cell fraction (not recorded which). These receptors originate from a human donor who was either an allogeneic HSCT recipient or a stem cell or donor lymphocyte infusion donor (not recorded which). It is not recorded whose cells these are; they may come from a transplant donor.

The V and J genes are TRBV3-1 and TRBJ2-3; D gene uncertain. Trimming took off 0 bases at V and 6 bases at J, with 10 bases between the two ends. The germline V gene has CDR1 LGHDT and CDR2 YNNKEL (reference sequence). This CDR3 comprises 14 residues. In DNA, the CDR3 is TGTGCCAGCAGCCAAGAACGATTTGCGGATACGCAGTATTTT. The encoded protein is CASSQERFADTQYF.

V and J are TRBV6-2 or TRBV6-3 and TRBJ2-7, with D unresolved. Between the trimmed V and J ends, which lost 6 bases and 1 base, there was a span of 7 bases. This CDR3 contains 12 residues. CDR1 is MNHEY and CDR2 is SVGEGT in the germline V gene. The CDR3 sequence is CASRTHSYEQYF. In nucleotides, the CDR3 is TGTGCCAGCAGGACACATTCCTACGAGCAGTACTTC.

The V and J genes are TRBV6-1 and TRBJ2-5; 7 bases fit TRBD2. V lost 5 bases, J lost 3 bases, and 9 bases stayed unmatched. The CDR3 sequence is 15 residues long. Germline V gives CDR1 MNHNS, CDR2 SASEGT. CDR3 loop: CASSPKAGMEETQYF. The CDR3 DNA reads as TGTGCCAGCAGTCCCAAAGCGGGAATGGAAGAGACCCAGTACTTC.

For this clonotype: One junction end does not reproduce the germline sequence, and a read error may be involved. This sequence joins TRBV3-1 and TRBJ1-1, with TRBD1 matching 7 bases. There are 15 residues in the CDR3. In germline, CDR1 is LGHDT, CDR2 YNNKEL (reference sequence). The chain's CDR3 is CASRQEALGQDKAFF. In DNA form, the CDR3 reads TGTGCCAGCAGACAAGAGGCTTTAGGACAGGACAAAGCTTTCTTT. The whole variable domain, remainder taken from reference TRBV3-1 and TRBJ1-1, is DTAVSQTPKYLVTQMGNDKSIKCEQNLGHDTMYWYKQDSKKFLKIMFSYNNKELIINETVPNRFSPKSPDKAHLNLHINSLELGDSAVYFCASRQEALGQDKAFFGQGTRLTVV.

The table lists this clonotype with many counts. The germline gene is not matched at one end of the junction; a read error may be the cause. This chain joins TRBV6-5 and TRBJ2-1; D gene ambiguous. Germline-derived CDR1 and CDR2 are MNHEY and SVGAGI. This CDR3 spans 11 amino acids. The CDR3: CASTRNNEQFF. The CDR3, as DNA: TGCGCCAGCACGAGGAACAATGAGCAGTTCTTC.

The chain employs TRBV21-1 and TRBJ1-1; TRBD1 is taken as the D call from the table, unchecked against the DNA. TRBV21-1 is described as a pseudogene. The CDR3 covers 20 residues. CDR3 in DNA: TGTGCCAGCAGCAAAGTTTACACACCGGGACAGGGATGTATGAACACTGAAGCTTTCTTT. This codes for CASSKVYTPGQGCMNTEAFF.

The chain combines TRBV11-2 with TRBJ2-3; weak D call: TRBD1 (5 bases). CDR3 length: 15 residues. Trimming removed 3 bases at V and 2 bases at J, with 12 bases between. CDR1 and CDR2 (germline): SGHAT, FQNNGV. This chain's CDR3 is CASSFQGVATDTQYF. The CDR3 coding sequence is TGTGCCAGCAGCTTTCAAGGGGTCGCCACAGATACGCAGTATTTT.

The genes are TRBV12-3 or TRBV12-4 and TRBJ2-7; 14 positions match TRBD2. Germline trimming cut 5 bases from V and 3 bases from J; bases unmatched to any gene: 9. The CDR3 is 17 amino acids. The CDR3 loop is CASSLTSGRAKVYEQYF. The CDR3 DNA follows: TGTGCCAGCAGTCTGACTAGCGGGAGGGCCAAAGTCTACGAGCAGTACTTC.

In this sample, this clonotype turned up a few times. This rearrangement joins TRBV7-9 to TRBJ2-3; possibly TRBD1 for D (6 bases). Per germline, CDR1 SEHNR and CDR2 FQNEAQ (reference sequence). CDR3 length: 15 residues. V was clipped by 8 bases and J by 3 bases, with 18 bases between them. The CDR3 reads CASLPEGVSTDTQYF. CDR3 nucleotide sequence: TGTGCCAGCCTTCCAGAGGGGGTTAGTACAGATACGCAGTATTTT. Based on the CDR3 plus reference TRBV7-9 and TRBJ2-3, the full variable domain is DTGVSQNPRHKITKRGQNVTFRCDPISEHNRLYWYRQTLGQGPEFLTYFQNEAQLEKSRLLSDRFSAERPKGSFSTLEIQRTEQGDSAMYLCASLPEGVSTDTQYFGPGTRLTVL.

This clonotype has just a few counts. The V call is TRBV24-1, the J call TRBJ2-1; 14 bases align to TRBD2. The germline V gene has CDR1 KGHDR and CDR2 SFDVKD. V trimming: 3 bases; J trimming: 7 bases; junction bases outside the gene matches: 4. The CDR3 contains 16 residues. Here the CDR3 reads CATSDPGTSGSNEQFF. The DNA of the CDR3 is TGTGCCACCAGTGATCCAGGGACTAGCGGGAGTAATGAGCAGTTCTTC.

This chain joins TRBV5-1 and TRBJ1-1; D ambiguous. Germline V CDR1 and CDR2: SGHRS, YFSETQ. This CDR3 is 15 amino acids long. V was trimmed by 0 bases and J by 4 bases, leaving 13 bases between them. The CDR3 loop reads CASSLGETLSTEAFF. In nucleotides, the CDR3 is TGCGCCAGCAGCTTGGGAGAAACTCTAAGCACTGAAGCTTTCTTT.

This clonotype has a handful of counts. The chain combines TRBV12-3 or TRBV12-4 with TRBJ1-1; D uncertain. Trimming cost V 6 bases and J 4 bases, with 15 bases left between them. The CDR3 covers 14 residues. CDR3 nucleotide sequence: TGTGCCAGCAGCCGCTCGGGAAGGCGCACTGAAGCTTTCTTT. Encoded protein: CASSRSGRRTEAFF.

The chain joins TRBV29-1 to TRBJ1-1; D is uncertain. V lost 0 bases and J 1 base, leaving 9 bases between the germline ends. The CDR3 has 14 residues. Germline values: CDR1 SQVTM, CDR2 ANQGSEA. Here the CDR3 reads CSVEEVFGNTEAFF. The DNA of the CDR3 is TGCAGCGTTGAAGAAGTTTTCGGGAACACTGAAGCTTTCTTT.

This clonotype was counted between two and nine times. The rearrangement uses TRBV13 and TRBJ2-1; 13 bases line up with TRBD2. There are 14 residues in the CDR3. CDR1 PRHDT and CDR2 FYEKMQ come from the germline V gene (reference sequence). V shed 3 bases and J 10 bases; nucleotides not matched to a gene: 3. The CDR3 nucleotides are TGTGCCAGCAGCTTGACTAGCGGGGGGCCCGAGCAGTTCTTC. Residues: CASSLTSGGPEQFF.

The genes are TRBV7-9 and TRBJ1-1, with D unclear. This CDR3 region has 11 residues. V was cut by 5 bases and J by 7 bases, with 8 bases left in between. Germline CDR1 and CDR2: SEHNR and FQNEAQ (reference sequence). The CDR3, as DNA: TGTGCCAGCAGCCGGCAAGTTGAAGCTTTCTTT. Its protein product is CASSRQVEAFF.

This clonotype has a handful of counts. The chain uses TRBV12-3 or TRBV12-4 and TRBJ2-7; TRBD1 might be the D (6 bases). The CDR3 covers 10 residues. The V and J ends lost 7 bases and 7 bases respectively, with 8 bases between them. CDR3 sequence (DNA): TGTGCCAGCAAAGGGGGAGAGCAGTACTTC. Translating it yields CASKGGEQYF.

The CDR3 reads CASADRQGHYNEQFF. DNA for the CDR3: TGTGCCAGCGCTGACCGACAGGGCCATTACAATGAGCAGTTCTTC. This chain uses TRBV11-1 with TRBJ2-1; TRBD1 aligns across 7 bases. Germline lookup yields CDR1 SGHAT and CDR2 FQDESV (reference sequence). The CDR3 sequence is 15 residues long. V was clipped by 8 bases and J by 4 bases; unmatched bases: 11.

The rearrangement joins TRBV21-1 to TRBJ2-7; no DNA check was done on the table's D call, TRBD2. TRBV21-1 is given as a pseudogene. There are 17 residues in the CDR3. Written as DNA, the CDR3 is TGTGCCAGCAGCACCCCTTACCGGGGCTACGATGACCACGAGCAGTACTTC. This gives the protein CASSTPYRGYDDHEQYF.

This clonotype was recorded a few times. CDR3 DNA: TGTGCCAGCAGCTCCTCCCCGGGACAGGGCGGGAATGAGCAGTTCTTC. It codes for CASSSSPGQGGNEQFF. The chain employs TRBV7-3 and TRBJ2-1; TRBD1 aligns across 9 bases. J lost 7 bases, V lost 4 bases, and 11 bases had no gene match. This CDR3 is built from 16 residues. Germline CDR1 reads SGHTA; CDR2 reads FQGTGA.

The chain employs TRBV7-9 and TRBJ2-2; D call uncertain. Trimming removed 10 bases at V and 6 bases at J, with 6 bases between. The CDR3 extends over 10 amino acids. CDR1 SEHNR and CDR2 FQNEAQ come from the germline V gene (reference sequence). CDR3 sequence (DNA): TGTGCCACCGGCCCCGGGGAGCTGTTTTTT. The encoded protein is CATGPGELFF.

This clonotype was detected only once. Being one base from a much bigger clone, this may be a read error. The rearrangement joins TRBV12-3 or TRBV12-4 to TRBJ2-1, with no clear D. This CDR3 region has 14 residues. Written as DNA, the CDR3 is TGTGCCAGCAGGCCCCTGGAGATCTACAATGAGCTGTTCTTC. It encodes CASRPLEIYNELFF.

This clonotype appeared a few times. The chain combines TRBV24-1 with TRBJ2-5, with TRBD1 matching over 7 bases. This CDR3 contains 14 residues. The germline CDR1 and CDR2 sequences are KGHDR and SFDVKD. V shed 5 bases, J shed 5 bases, and the junction held 7 bases outside the gene matches. The CDR3 DNA follows: TGTGCCACCAGTGTCCACGGACAGGTGGAGACCCAGTACTTC. It codes for CATSVHGQVETQYF.

This clonotype was observed a few times. The V gene is TRBV2, the J gene TRBJ2-7; 9 nucleotides align to TRBD1. This CDR3 comprises 15 residues. Unmatched junction bases numbered 8, after V lost 5 bases and J lost 3 bases. The germline gives CDR1 SNHLY, CDR2 FYNNEI. The DNA for the CDR3 is TGTGCCAGCAGTTACGAACAGGGGGCTTACTACGAGCAGTACTTC. This gives the protein CASSYEQGAYYEQYF.

This clonotype was counted only a few times. The rearrangement links TRBV11-1 to TRBJ1-1; 8 nucleotides line up with TRBD1. Losses at the gene ends were 3 bases for V and 5 bases for J; bases not matched to a gene: 8. The CDR3 is made up of 15 amino acids. Germline CDR1 reads SGHAT; CDR2 reads FQDESV (reference sequence). Here the CDR3 reads CASSFTDREGTEAFF. The DNA of the CDR3 is TGTGCCAGCAGCTTTACGGACAGGGAAGGAACTGAAGCTTTCTTT.

The J gene is TRBJ1-2, the V gene TRBV25-1; 7 bases line up with TRBD1. V dropped 1 base and J dropped 4; count of bases not matched to a gene: 12. Germline CDR1 and CDR2: MGHDK and SYGVNS. The CDR3 runs 17 residues. CDR3 sequence (DNA): TGTGCCAGCAGTGAATCCGGGTCCAAGACAGGGTTCTATGGCTACACCTTC. This translates into CASSESGSKTGFYGYTF.

In this sample, this clonotype turned up a few times. This chain links TRBV15 with TRBJ1-1; no reliable D call. This CDR3 spans 13 amino acids. Germline loops: CDR1 LNHNV, CDR2 YYDKDF (reference sequence). V was cut by 5 bases and J by 0 bases, with 7 bases left in between. The CDR3 reads CATSEQLNTEAFF. In nucleotides, the CDR3 is TGTGCCACCAGCGAACAGTTGAACACTGAAGCTTTCTTT.

This clonotype was found a few times. The V gene is TRBV7-9, the J gene TRBJ2-1; D is ambiguous. V was shortened by 5 bases and J by 9 bases, with 17 bases between the two germline ends. Germline-derived CDR1 and CDR2 are SEHNR and FQNEAQ (reference sequence). This CDR3 spans 14 amino acids. The CDR3 loop is CASSPRTKAFEQFF. The CDR3 DNA is TGTGCCAGCAGCCCCCGTACTAAGGCATTTGAGCAGTTCTTC.

This chain links TRBV30 with TRBJ1-1; D is uncertain. The CDR3 runs to 11 residues. Germline CDR1 GTSNPN, CDR2 SVGIG (reference sequence). The CDR3 protein is CASEPDTEAFF. The DNA for the CDR3 is TGTGCATCCGAGCCGGACACTGAAGCTTTCTTT.

J is TRBJ2-2 and V is TRBV29-1, with TRBD2 matching 8 bases. Germline CDR1 is SQVTM and CDR2 is ANQGSEA. Trimming at V came to 5 bases and at J to 1 base, leaving 3 bases not matched to a gene. The CDR3 has 14 residues. The CDR3, as DNA: TGCAGCGTTCTTCGGGGGGGGAACACCGGGGAGCTGTTTTTT. Translated: CSVLRGGNTGELFF.

This clonotype was found many times. This chain connects TRBV12-3 or TRBV12-4 to TRBJ1-1, with no clear D. The CDR3 has 14 residues. The germline V and J ends were trimmed by 4 bases and 0 bases, with 9 bases remaining between them. The CDR3: CASSSLVMNTEAFF. The CDR3 DNA reads as TGTGCCAGCAGTTCCTTGGTCATGAACACTGAAGCTTTCTTT.

This clonotype was recorded a few times. The V and J genes are TRBV20-1 and TRBJ2-4; no definite D call. CDR3 length: 10 residues. CDR1 is DFQATT, CDR2 SNEGSKA, per germline (reference sequence). Trimming took 6 bases from V and 8 from J, leaving 8 bases between them. The CDR3 is CSAARDIQYF. The CDR3 DNA reads TGCAGTGCGGCCCGGGACATTCAGTACTTC.